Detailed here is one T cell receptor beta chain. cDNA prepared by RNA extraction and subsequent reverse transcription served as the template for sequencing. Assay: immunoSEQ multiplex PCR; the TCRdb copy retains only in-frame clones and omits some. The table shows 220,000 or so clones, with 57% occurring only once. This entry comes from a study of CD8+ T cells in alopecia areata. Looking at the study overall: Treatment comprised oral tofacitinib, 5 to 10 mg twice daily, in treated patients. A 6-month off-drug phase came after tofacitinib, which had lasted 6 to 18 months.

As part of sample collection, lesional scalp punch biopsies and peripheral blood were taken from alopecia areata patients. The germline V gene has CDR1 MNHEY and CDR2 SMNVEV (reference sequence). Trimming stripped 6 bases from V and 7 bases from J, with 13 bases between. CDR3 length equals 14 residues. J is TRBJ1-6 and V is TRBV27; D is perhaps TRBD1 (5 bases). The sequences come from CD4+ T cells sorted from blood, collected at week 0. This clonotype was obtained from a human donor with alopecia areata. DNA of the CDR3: TGTGCCAGCAGCCTTGCGGGGCTCAATTCACCCCTCCACTTT. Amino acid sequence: CASSLAGLNSPLHF.